This entry concerns a single TCR beta chain. Its antigen is currently not known. No per-base quality is available; no much larger clone lies one base away. V is cut by 3 bases and J by 7 bases, and the space between the germline ends is 9 bases. CDR1 and CDR2 are drawn from the germline V gene (reference sequence): SGHAT, FQDESV. The CDR3 runs 12 amino acids, cysteine and phenylalanine included. Here the CDR3 DNA is all that survives: 36 bases in frame from base 1. In total, more than 500 healthy bone marrow donors made up the cohort. At the time of sampling, all cohort members were nominally healthy, though unrecorded immune exposures were likely present. The donor tested CMV seropositive and was one of the 289 seropositive cohort members. A peripheral blood sample was provided by each donor, and peripheral blood mononuclear cells were used for TCR beta sequencing. The Qiagen DNeasy Blood Extraction Kit was used to extract genomic DNA from the blood cell samples.

The data originate from a study of cytomegalovirus exposure and HLA in healthy donors (dated by TCRdb to 2017 to 2019). About the investigation overall: In an earlier analysis of 587 of the donors, around 300 Gb of sequence data and some 120 million unique TCR beta sequences from approximately 180 million T cells were reported. An early release that covered several hundred HLA-typed donors contained approximately 300 gigabases of sequencing data and roughly 84 million unique TCR sequences. Of the 300 to 400 genotyped donors, 65% to 90% fell in the genetic ancestry cluster associated with self-reported Caucasian donors. The study was designed to test whether signatures of past pathogen exposure could be identified by cataloging public T cell receptors. The study used immunosequencing to profile the T cell repertoires of around 600 subjects and linked those repertoires to cytomegalovirus serostatus. In addition to the first cohort of around 670 subjects, a separate validation cohort of 120 different subjects was used. High-throughput TCR immunosequencing, statistical association of individual TCRs with disease status, and machine learning were combined to predict cytomegalovirus infection status. A later analysis re-analyzed previously published TCR beta repertoires from 666 donors and added high-resolution HLA genotyping to study TCR occurrence patterns. Rather than using new phenotypic data, the later analysis identified candidate immune exposures from TCR beta sequences and from how often those sequences occurred across donors. An earlier analysis of nearly 600 of the donors applied high-throughput TCR beta sequencing to assess whether each TCR beta V gene segment acted as functional or pseudogenic. Alongside the repertoire data, information on donor age, sex, ethnicity and CMV serostatus was compiled. A later genetic analysis took genome-wide SNP genotypes for about three fifths of the 666 donors and used that subset as a discovery cohort. All discovery cohort repertoires had been generated on a single sequencing platform. Both class I and class II loci were covered by HLA typing, at four-digit resolution. The number of donors typed differed by locus, with 629-630 for A, B, C, DRB1 and DQB1, roughly 520 for DQA1, some 570 for DPA1, and 400 to 490 for DPB1. Four to six DR-DQ haplotypes were handled as single units for association and clustering, since linkage in the cohort was strong. Among about 370 genotyped donors of the cohort, an average of around 220,000 unique TCR beta nucleotide sequences was sequenced per donor, of which about 18% were non-productive.

The library came from the immunoSEQ multiplex PCR assay. For the multiplex PCR, a mixture combining 60 forward primers for TCR Vbeta segments and 13 reverse primers for TCR Jbeta segments was used. A multiplex PCR assay on genomic DNA amplified the CDR3 region of rearranged TCR beta genes. Amplified TCR beta libraries were sequenced as 87-base-pair reads on the Illumina HiSeq System. As for how the authors treated the data: A later analysis counted 65 million to 90 million unique TCR beta chains across the 666 repertoires, and some 12 million of these chains were shared by at least two donors. To remove PCR and sequencing errors, raw reads were error-corrected and collapsed into unique sequences using a nearest-neighbor algorithm that merged closely related sequences. Alignment of CDR3 sequences to IMGT reference sequences was used to assign V, D and J gene segments. For a sequence to be retained, a match of at least six nucleotides was required to both a V gene segment and a J gene segment. A rearrangement counted as productive if the CDR3 had no stop codons and remained in frame with V and J, and every other rearrangement counted as non-productive. Following IMGT convention, CDR3 was defined as the stretch from the second conserved V-encoded cysteine to the conserved J-encoded phenylalanine. The earlier analysis of about 560 of the donors excluded any sequence lacking an unambiguous match to a single V gene segment. In an earlier analysis of 587 of the donors, V segments were called functional above 56.7% productive rearrangements and were called segregating when the between-donor standard deviation exceeded 5%. To diagnose cytomegalovirus status from the catalog of TCR beta chain sequences, a statistical classification framework was built. A later analysis assigned V and J genes by comparing TCR nucleotide sequences with IMGT/GENE-DB human TR gene sequences. The TCRdist pipeline was used in a later analysis to assign CDR3 sequences and most-parsimonious VDJ recombination scenarios. In a later analysis, each TCR beta chain was defined by its CDR3 amino acid sequence together with its V-gene family, and reads without a unique V-gene family were excluded. As a way to deal with suspected cross-contamination and a sequencing artifact, a later analysis dropped 450 to 600 nucleotide sequences that were highly shared and had low generation probability. For each public chain, a later analysis derived a clonal expansion index from normalized ranks of inferred template counts within each repertoire. A later analysis computed generation probabilities with a VDJ recombination model fitted to out-of-frame rearrangements, and checked the results against IGoR. A later analysis scored TCR-TCR, TCR-HLA and TCR-CMV co-occurrence with hypergeometric tests, applying a repertoire-size bias correction to TCR pairs. To estimate false discovery rates, a later analysis permuted the HLA or CMV assignments 20 times. In a later analysis, co-occurring TCRs were grouped using DBSCAN, with TCRdist sequence similarity added in when clustering inside HLA-allele-positive subsets. Co-occurrence clustering excluded repertoires with fewer than 30,000 or more than 120,000 public chains, plus five with anomalous nucleotide sharing. TCRdb obtained this table from immuneACCESS and retained in-frame rearrangements with V and J assigned. These tables miss some clones; where compared with another copy, unresolved V genes account for less than half of the shortfall, and the remainder is unexplained. Clonal size and the V and J genes are those of that table, whereas D and trimming came from the DNA. This sample gives approximately 67,000 clones in total; 85% to 90% of them show up just once. The ten largest clonotypes hold 9% to 13% of the sample.

Results and caveats for the whole study, not just this receptor: Compared with the approximately 670-donor mean, donors in an Asian-associated ancestry cluster had fewer N-insertions in productive TCRs, according to a later genetic analysis. Strong co-occurrence of HLA alleles, especially DR and DQ, made assigning TCR associations to individual alleles difficult. The study gave a list of some 150 TCR beta chains associated with cytomegalovirus. Broadly in line with IMGT annotations, most TCR beta V segments showed up in productive rearrangements about 90% or about 30% of the time in an earlier analysis of several hundred of the donors. In a later analysis, most CMV-associated TCR beta chains were found to appear HLA-restricted, with HLA associations seemingly driven largely by CMV exposure. The only immune exposure information available for the cohort was CMV serostatus. Because some donors lacked HLA typing at each locus, the association tests relied only on the typed subset. According to the authors, the approach could potentially be generalized to other disease states and immunological phenotypes. A group of highly shared sequence variants was considered likely to be a technical artifact of the sequencing pipeline. In a later analysis, some 17,000 TCR beta sequences were associated with specific HLA alleles at a false discovery rate of 0.05. Most TCR sequences were observed very rarely across donors, whereas some public TCRs were present in many individuals. Compared with equally common non-associated chains, HLA-associated TCR beta chains in a later analysis were more clonally expanded and had lower generation probabilities. The classifier was reported to diagnose cytomegalovirus status with high specificity and sensitivity in both the original and validation cohorts. In a later analysis, TCR association rates were found to vary across HLA loci, with the most associated TCRs seen for DRB1 alleles and the fewest for HLA-C alleles. A further reported finding was that TCR beta sequences accurately predicted the HLA-A and HLA-B alleles for most subjects in the first cohort. Correlated functional status among segregating V segments might reflect linkage disequilibrium, but an unknown experimental factor could not be ruled out. Because counts were too low, more than 15 rarely observed V segments, including chromosome 9 orphons, were excluded from the earlier analysis of 587 of the donors. The 87-base-pair reads could not distinguish some IMGT-functional V segments, including TRBV6-2 and TRBV6-3, so those segments were excluded. In a later genetic analysis, a missense DCLRE1C variant was associated with V-gene and J-gene trimming of TCR beta chains, and the association was replicated in an independent cohort. In a later analysis, several top co-occurrence clusters were reported to appear linked to parvovirus B19, influenza, CMV and Epstein-Barr virus. The cohort was sequenced for TCR beta chains only, and without alpha or paired-chain data the features that could be detected were limited. Roughly uniform sequencing depth across donors was assumed in presence/absence analyses, although this assumption may not hold. Three of the identified cytomegalovirus-associated TCR beta chains were confirmed in vitro to be specific for cytomegalovirus antigens.

The V and J segments used are TRBV11-1 and TRBJ1-1, with the D gene uncertain. This TCR came from a woman aged 30 to 39 in good health and CMV-seropositive. The sequencing input was PBMCs. This receptor carries the CDR3 CASSFTESEAFF. The nucleotides read TGTGCCAGCAGCTTTACTGAGAGTGAAGCTTTCTTT.